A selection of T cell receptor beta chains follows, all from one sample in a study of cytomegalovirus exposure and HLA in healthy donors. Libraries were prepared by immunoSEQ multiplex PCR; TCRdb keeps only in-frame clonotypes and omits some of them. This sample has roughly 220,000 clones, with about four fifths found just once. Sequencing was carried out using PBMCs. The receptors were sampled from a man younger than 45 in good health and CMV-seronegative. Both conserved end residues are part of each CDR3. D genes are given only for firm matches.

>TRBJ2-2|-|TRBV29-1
CSVTEPPAGELFF
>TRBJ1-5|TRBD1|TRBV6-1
CASRDRGSNQPQHF
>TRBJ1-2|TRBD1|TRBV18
CASSSMDRGERGYTF
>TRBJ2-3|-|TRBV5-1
CASSLEGYDTDTQYF
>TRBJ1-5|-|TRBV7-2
CASSLALTESNQPQHF
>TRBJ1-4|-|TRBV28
CASSLGSNGGEKLFF
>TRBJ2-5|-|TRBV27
CASSANRKETQYF
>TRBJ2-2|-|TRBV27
CASSLGAGLYSGELFF
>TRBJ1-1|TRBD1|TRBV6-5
CASSPTGGGGTEAFF
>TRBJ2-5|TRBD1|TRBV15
CATSKDRVQQETQYF
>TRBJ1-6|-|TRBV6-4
CASSEQGQDSPLHF
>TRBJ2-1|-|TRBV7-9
CASSPREGVVNEQFF
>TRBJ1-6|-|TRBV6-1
CATGGESQAPGPLHF
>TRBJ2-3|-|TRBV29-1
CSVPRGGAVLTDTQYF
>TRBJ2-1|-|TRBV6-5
CASSYSGGGPAHEQFF
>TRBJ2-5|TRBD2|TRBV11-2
CASSLGPGLAETQYF